Shown below are 15 T cell receptor beta chains from a single sample sequenced in a study of blood T cell repertoires in COVID-19. Sequencing used immunoSEQ multiplex PCR; TCRdb keeps in-frame clones, though not all of them. In the table there are about 190,000 clones, roughly nine tenths of which are singletons. Sequencing was carried out using peripheral blood. The receptors originated from a man aged 25 to 40 with acute or convalescent COVID-19.

This clone was detected only once. The chain recombines TRBV5-1 with TRBJ2-7; 10 bases match TRBD2. Trimming at V came to 4 bases and at J to 4 bases, leaving 5 bases not matched to a gene. From germline, CDR1 is SGHRS and CDR2 YFSETQ. The CDR3 loop spans 14 amino acids. The CDR3: CASSLTSGTYEQYF. In DNA, the CDR3 is TGCGCCAGCAGCCTAACTAGCGGGACTTACGAGCAGTACTTC.

This chain uses TRBV6-5 with TRBJ1-2; possibly TRBD1 for D (6 bases). Germline-derived CDR1 and CDR2 are MNHEY and SVGAGI. This CDR3 is built from 15 residues. With 0 bases removed from V and 9 bases from J, the gap between germline ends came to 17 bases. The CDR3 loop is CASSYSGWTAASYTF. The CDR3 DNA follows: TGTGCCAGCAGTTACTCGGGCTGGACAGCAGCAAGCTACACCTTC.

The chain recombines TRBV30 with TRBJ2-3; 9 nucleotides match TRBD2. The CDR3 spans 15 residues. Trimming took 4 bases from V and 10 from J; bases not matched to a gene: 15. The V gene's germline CDR1 is GTSNPN and CDR2 SVGIG (reference sequence). In nucleotides, the CDR3 is TGTGCCTGGACACGGGCTAGCGGGGAACGGGGGGCGCAGTATTTT. Protein: CAWTRASGERGAQYF.

A few counts support this clone. The V call is TRBV5-1, the J call TRBJ1-6; D is undetermined. This CDR3 contains 15 residues. Germline CDR1 reads SGHRS; CDR2 reads YFSETQ. V was pared by 1 base and J by 6 bases, with 11 bases between. CDR3: CASSLNRATNSPLHF. CDR3 nucleotides: TGCGCCAGCAGCTTGAATCGAGCCACTAATTCACCCCTCCACTTT.

The V and J genes are TRBV28 and TRBJ2-7; 10 positions match TRBD2. CDR1 is MDHEN and CDR2 is SYDVKM in the germline V gene. The CDR3 contains 14 residues. The V and J ends lost 6 bases and 9 bases, in that order; junction bases with no gene match: 11. The CDR3 protein is CASRKAGGHPGQYF. CDR3 bases: TGTGCCAGCAGAAAAGCGGGGGGGCATCCTGGGCAGTACTTC.

J is TRBJ2-4 and V is TRBV28; tentative D call: TRBD2 (6 bases). CDR1 MDHEN and CDR2 SYDVKM come from the germline V gene. The CDR3 covers 14 residues. V lost 2 bases, J lost 3 bases, and 8 bases lay in between. The CDR3 protein is CASSLVGGKNIQYF. The CDR3 DNA sequence: TGTGCCAGCAGTTTAGTGGGAGGCAAAAACATTCAGTACTTC.

In this sample, this clone turned up a few times. Written as DNA, the CDR3 is TGTGCCAGCAGCCAAGCCGACAGGGGACGTACTGAAGCTTTCTTT. Its translation is CASSQADRGRTEAFF. The chain carries TRBV3-1 (or the pseudogene TRBV3-2) and TRBJ1-1; 8 bases map to TRBD1. Trimming cost V 1 base and J 5 bases; bases outside gene matches: 6. The germline gives CDR1 LGHDT, CDR2 YNNKEL (reference sequence). The length of the CDR3 is 15 residues.

The chain links TRBV5-6 to TRBJ2-7, with 7 bases identical to TRBD1. V shed 1 base and J 1 base; nucleotides not matched to a gene: 5. This CDR3 contains 15 residues. Germline CDR1 and CDR2: SGHDT and YYEEEE. The CDR3 protein is CASSLNRGSSYEQYF. In DNA, the CDR3 is TGTGCCAGCAGCTTGAACAGGGGCTCATCCTACGAGCAGTACTTC.

V and J are TRBV28 and TRBJ1-5; 9 bases line up with TRBD1. V gave up 6 bases and J gave up 5 bases; unmatched junction bases: 2. CDR3 size: 13 residues. Germline CDR1 is MDHEN and CDR2 is SYDVKM. The CDR3 DNA follows: TGTGCCAGCAGGACAGGGGGATATCAGCCCCAGCATTTT. It codes for CASRTGGYQPQHF.

This clone was seen only a few times. The chain employs TRBV10-3 and TRBJ1-1; 8 bases fit TRBD1. Germline V CDR1 and CDR2: ENHRY, SYGVKD. Trimming took 4 bases from V and 3 from J; bases not matched to a gene: 4. The length of the CDR3 is 14 residues. The CDR3 DNA is TGTGCCATCAGTGTTACAGGGGGTGACACTGAAGCTTTCTTT. Protein sequence: CAISVTGGDTEAFF.

The genes are TRBV5-4 and TRBJ2-2; D is uncertain. CDR3 length: 15 residues. Looked up from germline, CDR1 is SGHNT and CDR2 is YYREEE (reference sequence). The ends were cut back, 4 bases at V and 6 bases at J, with 16 bases in the middle. CDR3 in amino acids: CASSAPTGPAGELFF. DNA of the CDR3: TGTGCCAGCAGCGCACCTACTGGGCCCGCCGGGGAGCTGTTTTTT. The full variable domain, in which reference TRBV5-4 and TRBJ2-2 provide the parts outside the CDR3, is ETGVTQSPTHLIKTRGQQVTLRCSSQSGHNTVSWYQQALGQGPQFIFQYYREEENGRGNFPPRFSGLQFPNYSSELNVNALELDDSALYLCASSAPTGPAGELFFGEGSRLTVL.

The chain couples TRBV2 to TRBJ1-4; D not certain. Germline V CDR1 and CDR2: SNHLY, FYNNEI. This CDR3 region has 14 residues. With 5 bases removed from V and 4 bases from J, the gap between germline ends came to 11 bases. CDR3 loop: CASSMGSGNEKLFF. The CDR3 DNA is TGTGCCAGCAGTATGGGTTCGGGTAATGAAAAACTGTTTTTT.

CDR3 sequence: CASSTSPAGARSEQFF. The DNA for the CDR3 is TGCGCCAGCAGCACATCACCAGCGGGGGCTAGAAGTGAGCAGTTCTTC. This chain joins TRBV4-1 and TRBJ2-1; 8 bases are shared with TRBD2. CDR1 and CDR2 from the germline V gene are MGHRA and YSYEKL. CDR3 length: 16 amino acids. V shed 5 bases and J 9 bases; nucleotides not matched to a gene: 15.

V usage is TRBV28 and J usage is TRBJ2-3, with 10 bases aligning to TRBD2. The CDR3 extends over 16 amino acids. Germline V gene lookup returns CDR1 MDHEN and CDR2 SYDVKM. V shed 3 bases and J 9 bases; nucleotides not matched to a gene: 12. The CDR3 protein is CASSFALGLAGVTQYF. CDR3 coding DNA: TGTGCCAGCAGTTTCGCGCTCGGCCTAGCGGGAGTGACGCAGTATTTT.

The chain recombines TRBV6-5 with TRBJ1-1, with no clear D. Looked up from germline, CDR1 is MNHEY and CDR2 is SVGAGI. Trimming stripped 11 bases from V and 5 bases from J, with 12 bases between. The CDR3 runs to 11 residues. This chain's CDR3 is CASRSGTEAFF. The CDR3 coding sequence is TGTGCCTCGAGATCGGGAACTGAAGCTTTCTTT.